This TCR beta chain is drawn from a study of T-cell memory formation after mild COVID-19. This clonotype was recorded a few times. Antigen specificity is unknown. TCR alpha and TCR beta cDNA libraries with sample barcodes and UMIs came from 5'RACE using constant-segment primers. TCRdb independently ran MiXCR on the 5' RACE reads; one entry per CDR3 protein. The top ten hold around 13% of the sample, which has a few hundred thousand distinct CDR3 sequences, about 21% seen once. The CDR3 is made up of 14 amino acids. Between the trimmed V and J ends, which lost 2 bases and 1 base, there was a span of 7 bases. Study results and caveats: Cross-reactive memory apparently joined, as some responding clones appeared in pre-infection memory. CD4+ contracting clones were mainly CM and EM; CD8+ ones, EMRA.

The J gene is TRBJ2-3, the V gene TRBV12-3 or TRBV12-4; D gene uncertain. The material sequenced was PBMCs or a T cell subset sorted from them (not recorded which). The TCR originated in an adult woman who had mild COVID-19 (a few samples of this study predate the infection). Cell type and time point are not known. The CDR3 DNA reads as TGTGCCAGCAGTTTATCGGATCGCACAGATACGCAGTATTTT. Amino acid sequence: CASSLSDRTDTQYF.